This T cell receptor (beta chain) was sequenced in a study of T-cell memory formation after mild COVID-19. Study observations and caveats: Clones that shrank (day 15 to 85) were balanced CD4/CD8, whereas later expanders leaned CD4+.

This CDR3 has 16 residues. The germline V gene has CDR1 KGHDR and CDR2 SFDVKD. Trimming pared 2 bases from V and 5 bases from J, leaving 15 bases between. TCRdb re-called the 5' RACE reads through MiXCR, storing one row per CDR3 protein. In the table there are 550,000 to 650,000 distinct CDR3 sequences, roughly a sixth of which are singletons. This clonotype was seen only a few times. Its antigen remains unknown. The clonotype originates from an adult woman who had mild COVID-19 (a few samples of this study predate the infection). Cell type and time point are not known. The chain recombines TRBV24-1 with TRBJ2-1, with a possible D match to TRBD1 (6 bases). The sample consisted of PBMCs or a T cell subset sorted from them (not recorded which). In nucleotides, the CDR3 is TGTGCCACCAGTGATTCTCTCCTCAGGGGACACAATGAGCAGTTCTTC. This translates into CATSDSLLRGHNEQFF.